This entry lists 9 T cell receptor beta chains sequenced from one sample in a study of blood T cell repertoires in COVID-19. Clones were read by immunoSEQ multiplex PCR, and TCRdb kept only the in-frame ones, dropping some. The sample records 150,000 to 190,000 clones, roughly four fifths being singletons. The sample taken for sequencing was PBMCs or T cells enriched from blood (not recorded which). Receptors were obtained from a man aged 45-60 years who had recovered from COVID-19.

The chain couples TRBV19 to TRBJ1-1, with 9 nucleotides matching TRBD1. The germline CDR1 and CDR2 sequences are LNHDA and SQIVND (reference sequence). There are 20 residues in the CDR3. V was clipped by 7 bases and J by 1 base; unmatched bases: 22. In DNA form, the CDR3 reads TGTGCCAGTATTAGAAGCGCGCGGACAGGGGAAGTAACCGAGAACACTGAAGCTTTCTTT. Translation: CASIRSARTGEVTENTEAFF.

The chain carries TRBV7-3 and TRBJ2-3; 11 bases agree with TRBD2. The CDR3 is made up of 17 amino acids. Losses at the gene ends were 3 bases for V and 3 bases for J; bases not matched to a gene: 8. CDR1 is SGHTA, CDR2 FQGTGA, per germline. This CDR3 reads CASSFFPASGGTDTQYF. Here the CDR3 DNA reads TGTGCCAGCAGCTTTTTTCCCGCTAGCGGGGGGACAGATACGCAGTATTTT.

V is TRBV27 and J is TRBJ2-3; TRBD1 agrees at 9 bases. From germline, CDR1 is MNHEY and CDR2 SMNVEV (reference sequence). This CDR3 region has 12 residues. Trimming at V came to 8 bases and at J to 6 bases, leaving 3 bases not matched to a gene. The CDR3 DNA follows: TGTGCCAGCCACGACAGGGGGGATACGCAGTATTTT. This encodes CASHDRGDTQYF.

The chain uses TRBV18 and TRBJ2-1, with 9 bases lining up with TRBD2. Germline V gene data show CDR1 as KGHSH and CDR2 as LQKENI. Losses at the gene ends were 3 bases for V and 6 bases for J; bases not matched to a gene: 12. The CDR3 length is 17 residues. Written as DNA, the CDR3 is TGTGCCAGCTCACCCAGTCGAAGGCGGGGGGGCGTCAATGAGCAGTTCTTC. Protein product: CASSPSRRRGGVNEQFF.

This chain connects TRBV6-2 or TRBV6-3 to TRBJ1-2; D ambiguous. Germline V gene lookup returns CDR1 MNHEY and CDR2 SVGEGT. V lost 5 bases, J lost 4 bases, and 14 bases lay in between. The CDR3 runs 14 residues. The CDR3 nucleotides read TGTGCCAGCAGTCCCCCGGGGATATCCTATGGCTACACCTTC. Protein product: CASSPPGISYGYTF.

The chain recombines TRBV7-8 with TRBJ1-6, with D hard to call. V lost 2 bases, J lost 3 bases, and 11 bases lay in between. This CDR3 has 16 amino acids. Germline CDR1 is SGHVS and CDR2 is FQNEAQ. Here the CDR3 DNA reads TGTGCCAGCAGCTTACCCCCCGGGGTCTATAATTCACCCCTCCACTTT. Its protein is CASSLPPGVYNSPLHF. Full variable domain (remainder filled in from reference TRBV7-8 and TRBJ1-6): GAGVSQSPRYKVAKRGQDVALRCDPISGHVSLFWYQQALGQGPEFLTYFQNEAQLDKSGLPSDRFFAERPEGSVSTLKIQRTQQEDSAVYLCASSLPPGVYNSPLHFGNGTRLTVT.

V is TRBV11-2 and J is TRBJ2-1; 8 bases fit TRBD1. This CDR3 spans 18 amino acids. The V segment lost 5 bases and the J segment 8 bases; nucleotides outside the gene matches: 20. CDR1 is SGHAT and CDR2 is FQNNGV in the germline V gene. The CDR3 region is CASSSGPGGMHRRDEQFF. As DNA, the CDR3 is TGTGCCAGCAGCAGCGGGCCAGGGGGCATGCATCGTAGGGATGAGCAGTTCTTC. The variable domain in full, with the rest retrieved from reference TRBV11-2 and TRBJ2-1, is EAGVAQSPRYKIIEKRQSVAFWCNPISGHATLYWYQQILGQGPKLLIQFQNNGVVDDSQLPKDRFSAERLKGVDSTLKIQPAKLEDSAVYLCASSSGPGGMHRRDEQFFGPGTRLTVL.

The CDR3 region has the DNA TGTGCCAGCAGCTTAGATACTACGGTGGGTTTGCAGTACTTC. Translated, it gives CASSLDTTVGLQYF. The rearrangement links TRBV7-2 to TRBJ2-7; the D is unclear. V was shortened by 1 base and J by 9 bases, with 16 bases between the two germline ends. The CDR3 length is 14 residues. The germline CDR1 and CDR2 sequences are SGHTA and FQGNSA.

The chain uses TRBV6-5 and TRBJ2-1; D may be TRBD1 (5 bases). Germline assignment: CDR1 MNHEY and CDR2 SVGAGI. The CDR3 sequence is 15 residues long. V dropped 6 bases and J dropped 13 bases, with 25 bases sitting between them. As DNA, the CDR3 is TGTGCCAGCAGGCCCTACCCCCCTGACAGTGGTGTACAGTTCTTC. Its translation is CASRPYPPDSGVQFF.